The 2 T cell receptor beta chains reported below all come from one sample, sequenced in a study of T cells after yellow fever vaccination. TCRdb processed the 5' RACE reads anew with MiXCR; each CDR3 protein has one entry. Found here are just under 600,000 distinct CDR3 sequences, 13% of them singletons; the top ten hold around 15%. Sequencing was performed on PBMCs, taken on the day of the yellow fever booster vaccination. These receptors were collected from a man aged 25 to 40 who received the YFV17D yellow fever vaccine.

The sample holds a few counts of this clonotype. V is TRBV3-1 and J is TRBJ1-1, with D tentatively TRBD1 (5 bases). The germline CDR1 and CDR2 sequences are LGHDT and YNNKEL (reference sequence). The CDR3 is 14 residues long. V was pared by 4 bases and J by 1 base, with 10 bases between. CDR3 residues: CASSPGDANTEAFF. The CDR3 region has the DNA TGTGCCAGCAGCCCCGGGGACGCGAACACTGAAGCTTTCTTT. The full variable domain, in which reference TRBV3-1 and TRBJ1-1 provide the parts outside the CDR3, is DTAVSQTPKYLVTQMGNDKSIKCEQNLGHDTMYWYKQDSKKFLKIMFSYNNKELIINETVPNRFSPKSPDKAHLNLHINSLELGDSAVYFCASSPGDANTEAFFGQGTRLTVV.

This chain links TRBV10-2 with TRBJ1-2; D not resolved. This CDR3 has 12 residues. From germline, CDR1 is WSHSY and CDR2 SAAADI. Trimming took 7 bases from V and 4 from J, leaving 10 bases between them. This chain's CDR3 is CASNKGGYGYTF. CDR3 nucleotides: TGCGCCAGCAATAAGGGTGGCTATGGCTACACCTTC.